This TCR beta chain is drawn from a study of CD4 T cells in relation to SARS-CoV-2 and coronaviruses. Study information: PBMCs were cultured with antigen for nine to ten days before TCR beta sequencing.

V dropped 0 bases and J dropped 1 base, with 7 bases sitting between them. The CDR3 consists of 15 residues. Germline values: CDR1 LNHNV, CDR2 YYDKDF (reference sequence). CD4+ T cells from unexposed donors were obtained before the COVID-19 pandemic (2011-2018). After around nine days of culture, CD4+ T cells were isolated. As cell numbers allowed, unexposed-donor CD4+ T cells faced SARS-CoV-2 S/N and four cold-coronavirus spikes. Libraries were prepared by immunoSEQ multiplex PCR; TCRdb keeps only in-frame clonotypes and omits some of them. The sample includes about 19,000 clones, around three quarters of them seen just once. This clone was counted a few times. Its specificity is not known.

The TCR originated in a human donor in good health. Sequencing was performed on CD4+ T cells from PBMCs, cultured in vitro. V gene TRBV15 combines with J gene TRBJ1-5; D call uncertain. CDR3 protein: CATSRDEGSNQPQHF. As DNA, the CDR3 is TGTGCCACCAGCAGAGATGAGGGAAGCAATCAGCCCCAGCATTTT.